A single sample is the source of the 14 T cell receptor beta chains below, sequenced in a study of cytomegalovirus exposure and HLA in healthy donors. This table comes from immunoSEQ multiplex PCR, and its TCRdb copy is limited to in-frame clones, with some not included. Of about 150,000 clones in the sample, about 86% were seen once. The specimen sequenced was PBMCs. These TCRs come from a man between 18 and 29 years old in good health and CMV-seropositive.

About this clone itself: Additional DNA sequences in this sample encode the identical CDR3. The rearrangement uses TRBV19 and TRBJ2-7; tentatively, D is TRBD1 (6 bases). V gave up 9 bases and J gave up 0 bases, with 12 bases separating them. Germline V CDR1 and CDR2: LNHDA, SQIVND (reference sequence). The length of the CDR3 is 13 residues. Here the CDR3 DNA reads TGTGCCAGCTCCAGGGGTAGCTCCTACGAGCAGTACTTC. Amino acid sequence: CASSRGSSYEQYF.

The chain employs TRBV7-6 and TRBJ2-2; D is perhaps TRBD1 (6 bases). Trimming shortened V by 4 bases and J by 0 bases, and 9 bases separated the two germline ends. This CDR3 has 15 amino acids. Germline loops: CDR1 SGHVS, CDR2 FNYEAQ. The CDR3 sequence: CASSYQGSNTGELFF. CDR3 nucleotides: TGTGCCAGCAGCTACCAGGGGTCGAACACCGGGGAGCTGTTTTTT.

This chain joins TRBV5-1 and TRBJ2-7; 7 nucleotides align to TRBD2. Germline trimming cut 1 base from V and 3 bases from J; bases unmatched to any gene: 10. The CDR3 consists of 16 residues. Germline lookup yields CDR1 SGHRS and CDR2 YFSETQ. The CDR3 region is CASSLRAGVGNYEQYF. CDR3 nucleotides: TGCGCCAGCAGCTTGCGGGCGGGAGTAGGAAACTACGAGCAGTACTTC. Using reference TRBV5-1 and TRBJ2-7 for the parts outside the CDR3, the full variable domain is KAGVTQTPRYLIKTRGQQVTLSCSPISGHRSVSWYQQTPGQGLQFLFEYFSETQRNKGNFPGRFSGRQFSNSRSEMNVSTLELGDSALYLCASSLRAGVGNYEQYFGPGTRLTVT.

This clone has only a few counts. This chain connects TRBV19 to TRBJ2-1; TRBD2 matches 11 bases. The V gene's germline CDR1 is LNHDA and CDR2 SQIVND (reference sequence). This CDR3 contains 15 residues. V trimming: 4 bases; J trimming: 4 bases; junction bases outside the gene matches: 3. CDR3 bases: TGTGCCAGTAGTACTCCTAGCGGGGGGTACAATGAGCAGTTCTTC. It codes for CASSTPSGGYNEQFF.

The rearrangement uses TRBV28 and TRBJ1-2; possibly TRBD1 for D (6 bases). This CDR3 comprises 14 residues. The V gene's germline CDR1 is MDHEN and CDR2 SYDVKM. V was cut by 3 bases and J by 2 bases, with 10 bases left in between. CDR3 region: CASSFGQFNYGYTF. CDR3 nucleotide sequence: TGTGCCAGCAGTTTTGGACAGTTCAACTATGGCTACACCTTC.

This clone was observed many times. The V and J genes are TRBV27 and TRBJ2-7; maybe TRBD1 (6 bases). V lost 4 bases to trimming and J lost 0 bases, with 13 bases between them. This CDR3 comprises 15 residues. The germline CDR1 and CDR2 sequences are MNHEY and SMNVEV (reference sequence). CDR3 nucleotide sequence: TGTGCCAGCAGTTCCAATCAGGGGCGCTCCTACGAGCAGTACTTC. Translation gives CASSSNQGRSYEQYF.

The rearrangement links TRBV7-2 to TRBJ2-2, with 14 positions matching TRBD2. CDR1 is SGHTA and CDR2 is FQGNSA in the germline V gene. After removal of 4 bases from V and 5 bases from J, the junction contained 6 bases not matched to a gene. The CDR3 is made up of 17 amino acids. The CDR3 here is CASSSPGLAGETGELFF. CDR3 bases: TGTGCCAGCAGCTCGCCGGGACTAGCGGGAGAAACCGGGGAGCTGTTTTTT.

This clone is a singleton in its sample. V usage is TRBV7-8 and J usage is TRBJ2-5, with 7 bases aligning to TRBD1. The CDR3 is made up of 12 amino acids. Germline values: CDR1 SGHVS, CDR2 FQNEAQ. The ends lost 5 bases at V and 4 bases at J; junction bases unmatched: 1. This CDR3 is CASSRTGETQYF. CDR3 coding DNA: TGTGCCAGCAGCCGGACAGGAGAGACCCAGTACTTC.

The J gene is TRBJ1-5, the V gene TRBV5-6; D not certain. The CDR3 consists of 13 residues. Per the germline V gene, CDR1 is SGHDT and CDR2 is YYEEEE. V lost 0 bases and J lost 6, with 7 bases in between. The CDR3 sequence is CASSLGQAQPQHF. The CDR3, as DNA: TGTGCCAGCAGCTTGGGTCAGGCTCAGCCCCAGCATTTT.

The V call is TRBV10-1, the J call TRBJ2-4; tentative D call: TRBD2 (6 bases). The CDR3 is made up of 18 amino acids. Germline-derived CDR1 and CDR2 are WNHNN and SYGVQD (reference sequence). V lost 2 bases and J 0 bases, leaving 17 bases between the germline ends. The CDR3 loop is CASSEPRGRDLAKNIQYF. In DNA, the CDR3 is TGCGCCAGCAGTGAGCCCCGTGGCAGGGACTTAGCCAAAAACATTCAGTACTTC.

CDR3 loop: CASSSVAGGGDEQFF. CDR3 nucleotide sequence: TGTGCCAGCAGCTCAGTAGCGGGAGGGGGCGATGAGCAGTTCTTC. This chain links TRBV5-4 with TRBJ2-1, with TRBD2 matching over 11 bases. This CDR3 is built from 15 residues. The V segment lost 3 bases and the J segment 8 bases; nucleotides outside the gene matches: 7. Germline V gives CDR1 SGHNT, CDR2 YYREEE (reference sequence).

The rearrangement uses TRBV19 and TRBJ1-5; 7 nucleotides align to TRBD1. The V gene's germline CDR1 is LNHDA and CDR2 SQIVND (reference sequence). The CDR3 spans 16 residues. The J segment lost 6 bases and the V segment lost 0 bases, leaving 8 bases of the junction unmatched. This CDR3 is CASSIDLEGGGQPQHF. In nucleotides, the CDR3 is TGTGCCAGTAGTATAGATCTGGAAGGGGGCGGTCAGCCCCAGCATTTT.

This chain links TRBV7-9 with TRBJ1-1; possibly TRBD1 for D (5 bases). Per the germline V gene, CDR1 is SEHNR and CDR2 is FQNEAQ (reference sequence). Trimming stripped 5 bases from V and 5 bases from J, with 15 bases between. The CDR3 runs 14 residues. CDR3 nucleotides: TGTGCCAGCAGCCCCCGCACTGGGGGGACTGAAGCTTTCTTT. This codes for CASSPRTGGTEAFF.

J is TRBJ2-3 and V is TRBV7-2; 8 bases map to TRBD2. The CDR3 totals 17 residues. Trimming removed 10 bases from V and 2 bases from J; junction bases left unmatched: 17. Germline V gene data show CDR1 as SGHTA and CDR2 as FQGNSA. CDR3 nucleotides: TGTGCCACAGGGTTTGCGGGGGGCCTTCGAGCCACAGATACGCAGTATTTT. Residues: CATGFAGGLRATDTQYF.